The present T cell receptor (beta chain) was sequenced within a study of T cell repertoires in cytomegalovirus infection. Looking at the study overall: The study used recently identified HLA-C-restricted and well-studied HLA-B-restricted CMV epitopes. A matching HLA type, together with CMV infection, was signaled by public TCR beta signatures.

TCRdb processed the reads anew with MiXCR; each CDR3 protein has one entry. Among 700,000 to 900,000 distinct CDR3 sequences, 25% to 30% were seen once, and the ten largest hold around 13%. The germline CDR1 and CDR2 sequences are LNHNV and YYDKDF (reference sequence). CDR3 length equals 14 residues. Trimming took 4 bases from V and 1 from J, leaving 11 bases between them. With respect to this clonotype: What it recognizes is unknown.

Here the sequenced sample was cultured CD8+ T cells from PBMCs, taken from culture after CMV antigen stimulation. This sequence was found in a human donor in good health (CMV status not recorded). Some clones in this sample may be carry-over from other donors' samples. The chain joins TRBV15 to TRBJ2-7; D might be TRBD1 (6 bases). The CDR3 DNA follows: TGTGCCACCAGCACCCACAGGGAGTCCTACGAGCAGTACTTC. Protein sequence: CATSTHRESYEQYF.